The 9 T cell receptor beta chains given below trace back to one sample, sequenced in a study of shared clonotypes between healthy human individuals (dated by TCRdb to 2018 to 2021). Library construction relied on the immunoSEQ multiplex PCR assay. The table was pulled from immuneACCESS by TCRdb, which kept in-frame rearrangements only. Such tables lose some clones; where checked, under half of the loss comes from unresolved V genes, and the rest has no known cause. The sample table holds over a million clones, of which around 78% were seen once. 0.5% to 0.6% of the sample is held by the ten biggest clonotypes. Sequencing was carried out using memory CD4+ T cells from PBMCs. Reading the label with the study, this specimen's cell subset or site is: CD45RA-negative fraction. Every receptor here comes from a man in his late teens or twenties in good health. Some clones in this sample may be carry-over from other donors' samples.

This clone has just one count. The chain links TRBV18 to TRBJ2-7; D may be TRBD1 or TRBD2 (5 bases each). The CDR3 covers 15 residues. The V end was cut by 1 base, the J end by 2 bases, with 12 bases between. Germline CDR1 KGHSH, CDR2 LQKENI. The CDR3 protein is CASSPQGRATYEQYF. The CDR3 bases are TGTGCCAGCTCACCACAGGGACGGGCCACCTACGAGCAGTACTTC.

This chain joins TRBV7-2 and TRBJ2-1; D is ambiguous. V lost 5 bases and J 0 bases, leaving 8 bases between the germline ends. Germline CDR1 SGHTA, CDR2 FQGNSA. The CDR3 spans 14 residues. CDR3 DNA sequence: TGTGCCAGCAGCGCAGAGGCCTCCTACAATGAGCAGTTCTTC. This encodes CASSAEASYNEQFF.

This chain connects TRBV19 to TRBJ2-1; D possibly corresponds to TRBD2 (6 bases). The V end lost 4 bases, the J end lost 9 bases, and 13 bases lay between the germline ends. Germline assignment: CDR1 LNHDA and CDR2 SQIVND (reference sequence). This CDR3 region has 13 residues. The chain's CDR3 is CASSNAGSGEQFF. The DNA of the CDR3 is TGTGCCAGTAGTAATGCGGGATCAGGTGAGCAGTTCTTC.

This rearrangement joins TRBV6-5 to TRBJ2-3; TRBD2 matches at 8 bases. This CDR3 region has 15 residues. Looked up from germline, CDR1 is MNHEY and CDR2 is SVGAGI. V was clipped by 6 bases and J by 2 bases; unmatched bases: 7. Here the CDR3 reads CASRLAAIDTDTQYF. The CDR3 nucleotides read TGTGCCAGCAGACTAGCGGCCATAGACACAGATACGCAGTATTTT.

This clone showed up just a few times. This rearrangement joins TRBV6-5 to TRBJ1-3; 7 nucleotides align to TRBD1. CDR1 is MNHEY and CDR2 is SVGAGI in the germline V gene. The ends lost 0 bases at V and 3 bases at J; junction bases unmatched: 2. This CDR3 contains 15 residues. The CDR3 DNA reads TGTGCCAGCAGTTACTCGACAGGGAATGGAAACACCATATATTTT. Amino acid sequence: CASSYSTGNGNTIYF.

Here the CDR3 reads CASSPKTGEGYNEQFF. The CDR3 DNA reads TGTGCCAGCAGCCCAAAGACGGGGGAGGGTTACAATGAGCAGTTCTTC. V gene TRBV4-2 combines with J gene TRBJ2-1, with 7 bases aligning to TRBD2. In germline, CDR1 is LGHNA, CDR2 YNFKEQ. V lost 4 bases to trimming and J lost 4 bases; unmatched junction nucleotides: 10. The CDR3 is 16 amino acids.

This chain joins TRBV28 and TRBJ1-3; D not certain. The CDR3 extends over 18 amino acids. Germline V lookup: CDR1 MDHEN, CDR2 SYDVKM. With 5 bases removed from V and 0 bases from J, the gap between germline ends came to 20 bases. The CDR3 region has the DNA TGTGCCAGCAGTCCCTGGCGAGGACGGAGCCTCTCTGGAAACACCATATATTTT. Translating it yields CASSPWRGRSLSGNTIYF.

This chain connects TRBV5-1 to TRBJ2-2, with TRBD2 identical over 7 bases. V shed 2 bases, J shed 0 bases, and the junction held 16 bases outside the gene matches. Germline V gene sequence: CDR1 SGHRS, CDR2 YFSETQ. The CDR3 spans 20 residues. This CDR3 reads CASSFVVMGGSTPNTGELFF. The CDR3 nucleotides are TGCGCCAGCAGCTTTGTGGTGATGGGCGGGAGTACCCCGAACACCGGGGAGCTGTTTTTT.

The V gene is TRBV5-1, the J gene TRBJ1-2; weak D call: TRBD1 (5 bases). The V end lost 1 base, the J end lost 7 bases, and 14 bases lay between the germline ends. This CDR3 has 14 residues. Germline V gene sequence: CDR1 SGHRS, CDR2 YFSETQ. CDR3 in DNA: TGCGCCAGCAGCTTGTTTCTCCAGGGTAGTGGCTACACCTTC. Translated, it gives CASSLFLQGSGYTF.